One and the same sample provided the 2 T cell receptor beta chains below, sequenced in a study of shared clonotypes between healthy human individuals. Profiling relied on immunoSEQ multiplex PCR, and the TCRdb table lists in-frame clones only, not all of them. The sample carries about 1.5 million clones, around 97% recorded once. The sample was naive CD4+ T cells sorted from blood. Stated subset: CD45RA+ positively selected. The receptors were gathered from a young man in good health.

The V call is TRBV18, the J call TRBJ2-1; TRBD1 matches at 9 bases. The ends lost 3 bases at V and 7 bases at J; junction bases unmatched: 7. The V gene's germline CDR1 is KGHSH and CDR2 LQKENI. The CDR3 has 15 residues. This CDR3 is CASSPLRDRVNEQFF. CDR3 bases: TGTGCCAGCTCACCTCTCCGGGACAGGGTGAATGAGCAGTTCTTC. The whole variable domain, filled in from reference TRBV18 and TRBJ2-1, reads NAGVMQNPRHLVRRRGQEARLRCSPMKGHSHVYWYRQLPEEGLKFMVYLQKENIIDESGMPKERFSAEFPKEGPSILRIQQVVRGDSAAYFCASSPLRDRVNEQFFGPGTRLTVL.

The chain has TRBV5-6 and TRBJ2-3, with D perhaps matching TRBD2 (6 bases). The germline gives CDR1 SGHDT, CDR2 YYEEEE. The V gene lost 4 bases and the J gene lost 2 bases, with 14 bases spanning the gap. This CDR3 has 15 amino acids. CDR3 sequence: CASSQVGGSTDTQYF. The CDR3 DNA follows: TGTGCCAGCAGCCAGGTCGGGGGTTCCACAGATACGCAGTATTTT.